The text below deals with one TCR beta chain. Its target is not known. Sequence at one end of the junction differs from germline and may be a read error. The data were obtained in a study of lymphopenia after photon versus proton radiotherapy. Findings and caveats of the study: A bigger post-nadir fall in TCR diversity correlated inversely with survival time in deceased patients. Only patients who died were analyzed for survival; proton advantage is unproven.

The assay was immunoSEQ multiplex PCR, and TCRdb's table has in-frame clones only and misses some. Here the sample spans 55,000 to 85,000 clones, 92% being singletons. CDR3 length: 10 residues. CDR1 is MNHEY and CDR2 is SVGAGI in the germline V gene. The sample was peripheral blood, taken from a patient treated with photon-based radiotherapy. The sequence came from a woman in her forties with cholangiocarcinoma. The V gene is TRBV6-5, the J gene TRBJ1-2; D gene unclear. CDR3 loop: CASSETWEGF. CDR3 nucleotides: TGTGCCAGCAGTGAAACTTGGGAGGGCTTC.